Below are 20 T cell receptor beta chains sequenced from a single sample in a study of cytomegalovirus exposure and HLA in healthy donors (dated by TCRdb to 2017 to 2019). The library came from the immunoSEQ multiplex PCR assay. For the multiplex PCR, a mixture combining 60 forward primers for TCR Vbeta segments and 13 reverse primers for TCR Jbeta segments was used. TCRdb mirrors the immuneACCESS table, restricted to in-frame sequences. Some clones are absent from its copies; in checked studies, under half trace to an unresolved V gene, and the reason for the others is unknown. The sample profile shows some 200,000 clones; approximately 70% of them were found once. The ten most abundant clones make up about 2.5% of the sample. The sample taken for sequencing was PBMCs. These receptors were taken from a man between 35 and 55 years old in good health and CMV-seropositive.

The V gene is TRBV27, the J gene TRBJ2-2; tentatively, D is TRBD2 (6 bases). V was trimmed by 6 bases and J by 4 bases, leaving 9 bases between them. The CDR3 is made up of 13 amino acids. CDR1 is MNHEY and CDR2 is SMNVEV in the germline V gene (reference sequence). CDR3 bases: TGTGCCAGCAGCTTCGGGGGCACCGGGGAGCTGTTTTTT. It translates to CASSFGGTGELFF.

This clone showed up just a few times. The genes are TRBV11-2 and TRBJ2-3; possibly TRBD2 for D (6 bases). Trimming removed 4 bases from V and 0 bases from J, with 8 bases in between. Germline V lookup: CDR1 SGHAT, CDR2 FQNNGV. This CDR3 spans 14 amino acids. The CDR3 loop reads CASSSGTSTDTQYF. As DNA, the CDR3 is TGTGCCAGCAGCTCCGGGACTAGCACAGATACGCAGTATTTT. The complete variable domain, with remaining parts taken from reference TRBV11-2 and TRBJ2-3, reads EAGVAQSPRYKIIEKRQSVAFWCNPISGHATLYWYQQILGQGPKLLIQFQNNGVVDDSQLPKDRFSAERLKGVDSTLKIQPAKLEDSAVYLCASSSGTSTDTQYFGPGTRLTVL.

This chain joins TRBV7-3 and TRBJ2-7; D ambiguous. The CDR3 is made up of 13 amino acids. Germline values: CDR1 SGHTA, CDR2 FQGTGA. V was pared by 2 bases and J by 4 bases, with 9 bases between. CDR3 nucleotide sequence: TGTGCCAGCAGCTTACGCCCGGGTTACGAGCAGTACTTC. This translates into CASSLRPGYEQYF.

The chain has TRBV18 and TRBJ1-2; D not resolved. The CDR3 has 12 amino acids. Germline lookup yields CDR1 KGHSH and CDR2 LQKENI. The V and J ends lost 2 bases and 9 bases respectively, with 10 bases between them. CDR3 protein: CASSPAEGRYTF. In nucleotides, the CDR3 is TGTGCCAGCTCACCAGCCGAGGGCCGCTACACCTTC.

This clone was seen more than once but under ten times. The chain couples TRBV5-6 to TRBJ1-5; D may be TRBD1 (5 bases). Germline-derived CDR1 and CDR2 are SGHDT and YYEEEE. Trimming pared 4 bases from V and 3 bases from J, leaving 14 bases between. CDR3 length equals 15 residues. CDR3 nucleotide sequence: TGTGCCAGCAGCCTAACTGGGGCCGTCAATCAGCCCCAGCATTTT. Encoded protein: CASSLTGAVNQPQHF.

The CDR3 reads CARSLRERNTEAFF. DNA of the CDR3: TGTGCCAGAAGCTTGAGGGAGAGGAACACTGAAGCTTTCTTT. The chain carries TRBV5-3 and TRBJ1-1; D gene uncertain. TRBV5-3 is sorted into the ORF group, with uncertain function. V lost 1 base and J 1 base, leaving 8 bases between the germline ends. CDR3 length equals 14 residues.

The chain uses TRBV7-8 and TRBJ1-1, with 9 bases fitting TRBD1. The V gene's germline CDR1 is SGHVS and CDR2 FQNEAQ. CDR3 length: 14 residues. The V and J ends lost 5 bases and 5 bases, in that order; junction bases with no gene match: 6. CDR3 sequence (DNA): TGTGCCAGCAGCCCCGGGACAGGGAGAACTGAAGCTTTCTTT. Translation: CASSPGTGRTEAFF.

The rearrangement links TRBV27 to TRBJ2-2, with D possibly TRBD1 on 6 matching bases. The CDR3 length is 15 residues. V lost 8 bases and J lost 6, with 19 bases in between. Germline CDR1 reads MNHEY; CDR2 reads SMNVEV (reference sequence). CDR3 sequence (DNA): TGTGCCAGCTCAAACTCACAGGGTGGTGCCGGGGAGCTGTTTTTT. Protein: CASSNSQGGAGELFF.

This clone has more than one count but fewer than ten. This chain links TRBV28 with TRBJ2-5, with TRBD1 identical over 7 bases. The DNA end favors TRBJ2-7, so the J call may be wrong. CDR1 is MDHEN and CDR2 is SYDVKM in the germline V gene. The CDR3 covers 14 residues. The CDR3 loop is CASRPGDSSYEQYF. The CDR3 DNA reads as TGTGCCAGCAGGCCCGGGGACAGCTCCTACGAGCAGTACTTC.

This chain uses TRBV27 with TRBJ2-7, with TRBD2 matching 9 bases. The CDR3 covers 17 residues. Germline V gives CDR1 MNHEY, CDR2 SMNVEV (reference sequence). J gave up 6 bases and V 6 bases, and 18 bases lay outside the gene matches. The CDR3 sequence: CASSPRSLVAGASEQYF. CDR3 coding DNA: TGTGCCAGCAGCCCTCGGAGTCTGGTAGCGGGAGCCTCCGAGCAGTACTTC.

This chain uses TRBV5-1 with TRBJ2-2; tentative D call: TRBD2 (6 bases). Per germline, CDR1 SGHRS and CDR2 YFSETQ. Trimming cost V 6 bases and J 1 base, with 10 bases left between them. CDR3 size: 14 residues. The CDR3 region has the DNA TGCGCCAGCACCGGGACTTGGAACACCGGGGAGCTGTTTTTT. Encoded protein: CASTGTWNTGELFF.

For this clone: Other DNA sequences in this sample translate to the same CDR3. This sequence joins TRBV7-2 and TRBJ2-3; no firm D call. Germline lookup yields CDR1 SGHTA and CDR2 FQGNSA. V lost 4 bases and J lost 2, with 4 bases in between. The CDR3 totals 12 residues. The CDR3 DNA reads TGTGCCAGCAGCTCTTACACAGATACGCAGTATTTT. Protein: CASSSYTDTQYF.

The chain recombines TRBV11-1 with TRBJ1-3; a possible D gene is TRBD1 (6 bases). Per the germline V gene, CDR1 is SGHAT and CDR2 is FQDESV (reference sequence). Trimming stripped 4 bases from V and 2 bases from J, with 15 bases between. This CDR3 spans 16 amino acids. CDR3 residues: CASSSTGQITGNTIYF. CDR3 in DNA: TGTGCCAGCAGCTCTACCGGACAGATTACTGGAAACACCATATATTTT. The complete variable domain, with remaining parts taken from reference TRBV11-1 and TRBJ1-3, reads EAEVAQSPRYKITEKSQAVAFWCDPISGHATLYWYRQILGQGPELLVQFQDESVVDDSQLPKDRFSAERLKGVDSTLKIQPAELGDSAMYLCASSSTGQITGNTIYFGEGSWLTVV.

The chain employs TRBV11-1 and TRBJ2-2, with D possibly TRBD1 on 7 matching bases. Germline CDR1 reads SGHAT; CDR2 reads FQDESV (reference sequence). The CDR3 sequence is 14 residues long. The V end was cut by 9 bases, the J end by 7 bases, with 18 bases between. The CDR3 reads CASQGGPIFGELFF. CDR3 bases: TGTGCCAGTCAGGGGGGCCCAATTTTCGGGGAGCTGTTTTTT.

This chain links TRBV14 with TRBJ1-2; D is possibly TRBD1 (6 bases). V lost 4 bases to trimming and J lost 3 bases, with 12 bases between them. Germline lookup yields CDR1 SGHDN and CDR2 FVKESK. The length of the CDR3 is 14 residues. CDR3 residues: CASSPPGQHYGYTF. CDR3 bases: TGTGCCAGCAGCCCTCCTGGACAGCACTATGGCTACACCTTC.

The CDR3 DNA sequence: TGTGCCAGCAGCTTAGTAGGGGGAACTAGCAATCAGCCCCAGCATTTT. It codes for CASSLVGGTSNQPQHF. The V gene is TRBV7-2, the J gene TRBJ1-5, with a tentative D call TRBD1 (6 bases). Trimming pared 1 base from V and 0 bases from J, leaving 10 bases between. The length of the CDR3 is 16 residues. CDR1 SGHTA and CDR2 FQGNSA come from the germline V gene.

This chain's CDR3 is CSVVEGGAFF. CDR3 DNA sequence: TGCAGCGTTGTGGAGGGAGGAGCTTTCTTT. The chain carries TRBV29-1 and TRBJ1-1; D ambiguous. V was trimmed by 4 bases and J by 10 bases, leaving 10 bases between them. Germline lookup yields CDR1 SQVTM and CDR2 ANQGSEA. This CDR3 comprises 10 residues.

This clone has more than one count but fewer than ten. This chain links TRBV5-1 with TRBJ1-1; D gene ambiguous. In germline, CDR1 is SGHRS, CDR2 YFSETQ. The CDR3 contains 15 residues. Trimming removed 0 bases from V and 1 base from J, with 10 bases in between. CDR3 nucleotide sequence: TGCGCCAGCAGCTTGGAATATAGAGGGAACACTGAAGCTTTCTTT. Translation gives CASSLEYRGNTEAFF. Full variable domain (outside the CDR3, taken from reference TRBV5-1 and TRBJ1-1): KAGVTQTPRYLIKTRGQQVTLSCSPISGHRSVSWYQQTPGQGLQFLFEYFSETQRNKGNFPGRFSGRQFSNSRSEMNVSTLELGDSALYLCASSLEYRGNTEAFFGQGTRLTVV.

This clone has a handful of counts. The chain has TRBV5-4 and TRBJ1-1; 9 bases match TRBD1. This CDR3 region has 14 residues. CDR1 is SGHNT, CDR2 YYREEE, per germline (reference sequence). Germline trimming cut 5 bases from V and 5 bases from J; bases unmatched to any gene: 7. Written as DNA, the CDR3 is TGTGCCAGCAGTCCGACAGGGGGTGGGACTGAAGCTTTCTTT. It yields the protein CASSPTGGGTEAFF. The whole variable domain, remainder taken from reference TRBV5-4 and TRBJ1-1, is ETGVTQSPTHLIKTRGQQVTLRCSSQSGHNTVSWYQQALGQGPQFIFQYYREEENGRGNFPPRFSGLQFPNYSSELNVNALELDDSALYLCASSPTGGGTEAFFGQGTRLTVV.

V usage is TRBV6-5 and J usage is TRBJ1-5, with a possible D match to TRBD1 (6 bases). CDR1 MNHEY and CDR2 SVGAGI come from the germline V gene. The CDR3 has 13 residues. V lost 6 bases and J 9 bases, leaving 15 bases between the germline ends. This CDR3 reads CASRPQGFGPQHF. For the CDR3, the DNA is TGTGCCAGCAGACCACAGGGTTTCGGGCCCCAGCATTTT.